This entry concerns a single T cell receptor (beta chain). This clone showed up just a few times. No cognate antigen has been identified for it. Base-call qualities are not available, and no considerably larger clone is one nucleotide away. This record comes from a study of blood T cell repertoires in COVID-19 (dated by TCRdb to 2019 to 2021). A note on the overall study: The collaborator samples originated in the United States, Italy and Spain and spanned the acute and convalescent phases of COVID-19. The repertoires were made available in a free public database intended to serve as a resource for research on the immune response to SARS-CoV-2. Deeply sampled blood TCRbeta repertoires from subjects exposed to, actively infected with, or recovered from COVID-19 were included in the dataset. Sample metadata almost always included a de-identified subject ID, COVID-19 status, age in years and sex. Samples came from the ongoing ImmuneRACE study (first 160 participants) plus 1,254 subjects from 6 global collaborators. Where available, HLA class I and class II types were obtained from metadata supplied by the sample provider rather than from assay-based typing. The prospective study material was composed of cDNA or gDNA derived from T cells, B-cell-depleted T cells, or PBMCs.

Points the paper makes about the study in general: Clinical and demographic metadata were provided uncurated, with the amount varying by source and participant.

CDR1 LNHDA and CDR2 SQIVND were looked up in the germline V gene (reference sequence). Cut back by 10 bases and 2 bases, the V and J ends lie 12 bases apart. From the cysteine up to the phenylalanine, the CDR3 has a length of 13 residues. Here the CDR3 DNA is all that survives: 39 bases in frame from base 1. Each collaborating institution followed its own protocols to collect whole blood in K2EDTA tubes. Collaborator samples were shipped for TCRbeta analysis as frozen whole blood, isolated PBMCs, or DNA extracted from either sample type. TCRbeta CDR3 regions were amplified from genomic DNA using the immunoSEQ Assay, a bias-controlled multiplex PCR. The original pipeline was this. Within the assay, amplification of reference gene primers was used to estimate how many nucleated cells each sample contained. To quantify the absolute abundance of each unique TCRbeta CDR3 rearrangement, sequence reads were collapsed and filtered. For each sample, productive Simpson clonality was calculated as the square root of Simpson's diversity index across productive rearrangements. Here the immuneACCESS table is served through TCRdb, limited to in-frame sequences with V and J called. Missing clones are a known gap in these copies; in checked studies unresolved V genes cover under half, and the rest lacks a known reason. V, J and clone size were drawn from that table, and D and trimming were deduced from the DNA. This sample gives about 150,000 clones in total; around 82% of them show up just once. Clones ranked in the top ten supply 5% of the sample.

This clonotype originated in a woman aged 45 to 65 with acute or convalescent COVID-19. The sequenced sample was peripheral blood. The sequence links TRBV19 to TRBJ1-3; tentative D gene TRBD1, with 6 bases matching. The CDR3 sequence is CATGQSTGNTIYF. The nucleotide sequence is given as TGTGCCACCGGACAGTCAACTGGAAACACCATATATTTT.